The 26 T cell receptor beta chains listed next were all sequenced from one sample in a study of identical twins. TCRdb re-derived calls from the 5' RACE reads in MiXCR, one entry per CDR3 protein. Counted here are 350,000 to 450,000 distinct CDR3 sequences, around 20% occurring once; the ten biggest clones make up 9.5% to 15%. The sample taken for sequencing was naive T cells sorted from blood. The receptor set was obtained from a man aged 50 to 60 in good health.

The V and J genes are TRBV3-1 and TRBJ1-5; D may be TRBD1 (5 bases). The CDR3 is 14 residues long. Trimming took 1 base from V and 4 from J, leaving 8 bases between them. CDR1 and CDR2 (germline): LGHDT, YNNKEL (reference sequence). DNA for the CDR3: TGTGCCAGCAGCCAAGCCAGGGCTAATCAGCCCCAGCATTTT. Protein product: CASSQARANQPQHF.

The chain combines TRBV27 with TRBJ2-1, with unresolved D. The germline CDR1 and CDR2 sequences are MNHEY and SMNVEV (reference sequence). The ends were cut back, 2 bases at V and 4 bases at J, with 9 bases in the middle. The CDR3 runs to 14 residues. The CDR3 region is CASSLTTGYNEQFF. In DNA form, the CDR3 reads TGTGCCAGCAGTTTAACGACTGGTTACAATGAGCAGTTCTTC.

This clonotype was seen many times. The gene calls are TRBV27 and TRBJ2-5; 10 nucleotides match TRBD1. V trimming: 10 bases; J trimming: 4 bases; junction bases outside the gene matches: 12. This CDR3 comprises 15 residues. Germline V gene data show CDR1 as MNHEY and CDR2 as SMNVEV (reference sequence). CDR3: CATSDRGPGRETQYF. CDR3 sequence (DNA): TGTGCCACCTCAGACAGGGGGCCAGGTAGAGAGACCCAGTACTTC.

The V and J genes are TRBV19 and TRBJ2-5; D is uncertain. In germline, CDR1 is LNHDA, CDR2 SQIVND (reference sequence). Trimming removed 3 bases at V and 5 bases at J, with 10 bases between. This CDR3 has 13 residues. CDR3 nucleotides: TGTGCCAGTAGTATCGCCGGGCTGGAGACCCAGTACTTC. Residues: CASSIAGLETQYF.

This clonotype came up a few times. The chain carries TRBV20-1 and TRBJ1-1; D perhaps matches TRBD1 (5 bases). The CDR3 is 13 residues long. Trimming stripped 1 base from V and 4 bases from J, with 10 bases between. Germline values: CDR1 DFQATT, CDR2 SNEGSKA (reference sequence). In DNA, the CDR3 is TGCAGTGCTAGAGGGGGCTTAGTCACTGAAGCTTTCTTT. Amino acid sequence: CSARGGLVTEAFF.

The rearrangement uses TRBV5-1 and TRBJ1-1, with 8 nucleotides matching TRBD1. V lost 4 bases and J lost 1; bases outside the gene matches: 6. The CDR3 has 15 amino acids. The germline V gene encodes CDR1 SGHRS and CDR2 YFSETQ. The CDR3 sequence: CASSLRTGSNTEAFF. CDR3 DNA: TGCGCCAGCAGCCTGAGGACAGGGTCGAACACTGAAGCTTTCTTT. The full variable domain, in which reference TRBV5-1 and TRBJ1-1 provide the parts outside the CDR3, is KAGVTQTPRYLIKTRGQQVTLSCSPISGHRSVSWYQQTPGQGLQFLFEYFSETQRNKGNFPGRFSGRQFSNSRSEMNVSTLELGDSALYLCASSLRTGSNTEAFFGQGTRLTVV.

This clonotype came up many times. The chain employs TRBV27 and TRBJ1-5; D remains ambiguous. The V gene lost 5 bases and the J gene lost 6 bases, with 14 bases spanning the gap. The CDR3 covers 14 residues. The germline V gene encodes CDR1 MNHEY and CDR2 SMNVEV (reference sequence). In DNA form, the CDR3 reads TGTGCCAGCAGTCGTAAACCATGGACTCAGCCCCAGCATTTT. Its translation: CASSRKPWTQPQHF.

This clonotype was observed at least ten times. This rearrangement joins TRBV7-2 to TRBJ2-7; D possibly corresponds to TRBD1 (5 bases). The V end lost 1 base, the J end lost 2 bases, and 12 bases lay between the germline ends. This CDR3 is 15 amino acids long. The germline V gene has CDR1 SGHTA and CDR2 FQGNSA. In nucleotides, the CDR3 is TGTGCCAGCAGCTTAGGAGATTGGGGCGCCTACGAGCAGTACTTC. Amino acids: CASSLGDWGAYEQYF.

J is TRBJ2-7 and V is TRBV28, with 7 bases that match TRBD1. This CDR3 is 14 amino acids long. Germline V gene lookup returns CDR1 MDHEN and CDR2 SYDVKM. The junction had 6 bases not matched to a gene; V was cut back by 5 bases and J by 2 bases. The CDR3 loop reads CASSPLGQAYEQYF. The CDR3 DNA is TGTGCCAGCAGTCCCCTAGGACAGGCCTACGAGCAGTACTTC.

The chain employs TRBV15 and TRBJ2-1, with D tentatively TRBD2 (6 bases). This CDR3 has 13 amino acids. V was shortened by 6 bases and J by 10 bases, with 16 bases between the two germline ends. CDR1 and CDR2 (germline): LNHNV, YYDKDF (reference sequence). CDR3 residues: CATRSNPAGEQFF. CDR3 DNA sequence: TGTGCCACCAGATCAAATCCCGCGGGAGAGCAGTTCTTC.

This chain links TRBV12-3 or TRBV12-4 with TRBJ1-1; weak D call: TRBD1 (5 bases). Trimming took 3 bases from V and 0 from J, leaving 8 bases between them. This CDR3 is built from 14 residues. CDR3 region: CASSFTRVNTEAFF. For the CDR3, the DNA is TGTGCCAGCAGTTTTACCAGGGTGAACACTGAAGCTTTCTTT.

This clonotype was seen repeatedly, ten times or more. The rearrangement joins TRBV15 to TRBJ2-2, with 9 bases that match TRBD1. CDR1 and CDR2 (germline): LNHNV, YYDKDF (reference sequence). The CDR3 is 17 amino acids. V shed 3 bases, J shed 7 bases, and the junction held 12 bases outside the gene matches. The DNA of the CDR3 is TGTGCCACCAGCAGTTACACAGGGGGCTACGTAGACGGGGAGCTGTTTTTT. Translation gives CATSSYTGGYVDGELFF.

In this sample, this clonotype turned up many times. V is TRBV4-3 and J is TRBJ1-4, with a weak D call TRBD1 (5 bases). CDR3 length: 15 amino acids. Germline assignment: CDR1 LGHNA and CDR2 YSLEER. Trimming shortened V by 3 bases and J by 8 bases, and 16 bases separated the two germline ends. The CDR3 region is CASSQSSGRREKLFF. The CDR3 bases are TGCGCCAGCAGCCAGTCCTCAGGGAGGCGCGAAAAACTGTTTTTT.

This chain connects TRBV6-5 to TRBJ2-1; 9 bases line up with TRBD1. V lost 4 bases and J lost 5; bases outside the gene matches: 9. CDR1 is MNHEY, CDR2 SVGAGI, per germline. The CDR3 totals 16 residues. CDR3 loop: CASSWTGEGVDNEQFF. The CDR3 region has the DNA TGTGCCAGCAGTTGGACAGGGGAAGGAGTGGACAATGAGCAGTTCTTC.

The chain joins TRBV7-9 to TRBJ2-3; 7 nucleotides align to TRBD2. V trimming: 5 bases; J trimming: 0 bases; junction bases outside the gene matches: 11. The CDR3 has 17 residues. CDR1 is SEHNR, CDR2 FQNEAQ, per germline (reference sequence). The CDR3 nucleotides are TGTGCCAGCAGCGAATGGAGGGAGGGCCTGAGCACAGATACGCAGTATTTT. Amino acid sequence: CASSEWREGLSTDTQYF. Looking up the rest from reference TRBV7-9 and TRBJ2-3 gives the full variable domain: DTGVSQNPRHKITKRGQNVTFRCDPISEHNRLYWYRQTLGQGPEFLTYFQNEAQLEKSRLLSDRFSAERPKGSFSTLEIQRTEQGDSAMYLCASSEWREGLSTDTQYFGPGTRLTVL.

This clonotype was seen more than once but under ten times. V gene TRBV7-2 combines with J gene TRBJ2-7, with D perhaps TRBD1 or TRBD2 (5 bases each). There are 13 residues in the CDR3. Germline V gene data show CDR1 as SGHTA and CDR2 as FQGNSA. With 7 bases removed from V and 6 bases from J, the gap between germline ends came to 16 bases. CDR3: CASTRDAGREQYF. The CDR3 nucleotides read TGTGCCAGCACCCGGGACGCAGGGCGCGAGCAGTACTTC.

This clonotype has just a few counts. The chain joins TRBV20-1 to TRBJ2-5; D is ambiguous. Germline V CDR1 and CDR2: DFQATT, SNEGSKA (reference sequence). Trimming took 0 bases from V and 5 from J, leaving 10 bases between them. The CDR3 covers 13 residues. CDR3 residues: CSARDPRIETQYF. In DNA, the CDR3 is TGCAGTGCTAGAGATCCAAGAATCGAGACCCAGTACTTC.

This clonotype has ten or more counts. The gene calls are TRBV5-1 and TRBJ2-7; 11 nucleotides align to TRBD1. J gave up 8 bases and V 5 bases, and 9 bases lay outside the gene matches. The V gene's germline CDR1 is SGHRS and CDR2 YFSETQ. The CDR3 extends over 14 amino acids. The CDR3 sequence: CASRSAGTGGKQYF. The CDR3 coding sequence is TGCGCCAGCAGATCGGCCGGGACAGGGGGGAAGCAGTACTTC. Filled out from reference TRBV5-1 and TRBJ2-7, the complete variable domain reads KAGVTQTPRYLIKTRGQQVTLSCSPISGHRSVSWYQQTPGQGLQFLFEYFSETQRNKGNFPGRFSGRQFSNSRSEMNVSTLELGDSALYLCASRSAGTGGKQYFGPGTRLTVT.

This clonotype has a count of ten or more. The chain carries TRBV10-3 and TRBJ1-4; 7 bases line up with TRBD1. Germline V gene data show CDR1 as ENHRY and CDR2 as SYGVKD. This CDR3 is 17 amino acids long. V was pared by 3 bases and J by 4 bases, with 11 bases of the junction left unmatched. The CDR3 nucleotides are TGTGCCATCAGTGAACCGAACACAGGGGCTAATAATGAAAAACTGTTTTTT. Amino acid sequence: CAISEPNTGANNEKLFF.

A few counts support this clonotype. J is TRBJ2-1 and V is TRBV5-8; D might be TRBD2 (6 bases). Trimming removed 4 bases from V and 8 bases from J, with 25 bases in between. This CDR3 has 17 residues. CDR1 SGHTS and CDR2 YDEGEE come from the germline V gene. The CDR3 loop reads CASSENLADVLLYEQFF. CDR3 bases: TGTGCCAGCAGCGAGAACTTAGCGGACGTCTTGTTGTATGAGCAGTTCTTC.

This chain uses TRBV9 with TRBJ1-4, with 7 bases that match TRBD1. The CDR3 covers 16 residues. The germline V gene encodes CDR1 SGDLS and CDR2 YYNGEE. V gave up 0 bases and J gave up 8 bases; unmatched junction bases: 10. The chain's CDR3 is CASSVAQGRTGEKLFF. For the CDR3, the DNA is TGTGCCAGCAGCGTAGCCCAAGGCCGGACAGGAGAAAAACTGTTTTTT.

A few counts support this clonotype. This chain links TRBV20-1 with TRBJ2-1, with 7 bases fitting TRBD2. Germline CDR1 is DFQATT and CDR2 is SNEGSKA (reference sequence). This CDR3 spans 11 amino acids. The CDR3 region has the DNA TGCAGCGGGTATAGCGGGAATGAGCAGTTCTTC. It encodes CSGYSGNEQFF.

This clonotype was counted at least ten times. V gene TRBV11-2 combines with J gene TRBJ2-2, with D possibly being TRBD1 (5 bases). This CDR3 is 15 amino acids long. V lost 1 base and J lost 4, with 10 bases in between. CDR1 is SGHAT, CDR2 FQNNGV, per germline. CDR3 DNA: TGTGCCAGCAGCTTAGGACAGTTCCTCACCGGGGAGCTGTTTTTT. Translating it yields CASSLGQFLTGELFF.

Many counts were recorded for this clonotype. As DNA, the CDR3 is TGTGCCAGCAGCTTAGAAAGGGTAGCGCTAGTGTACAATGAGCAGTTCTTC. Translation: CASSLERVALVYNEQFF. The chain couples TRBV11-2 to TRBJ2-1, with D maybe TRBD2 (5 bases). CDR3 length: 17 amino acids. V was cut by 0 bases and J by 4 bases, with 16 bases left in between. From germline, CDR1 is SGHAT and CDR2 FQNNGV. The entire variable domain, with the rest obtained from reference TRBV11-2 and TRBJ2-1, is as follows: EAGVAQSPRYKIIEKRQSVAFWCNPISGHATLYWYQQILGQGPKLLIQFQNNGVVDDSQLPKDRFSAERLKGVDSTLKIQPAKLEDSAVYLCASSLERVALVYNEQFFGPGTRLTVL.

V usage is TRBV7-9 and J usage is TRBJ2-7; D is unresolved. The V and J ends lost 3 bases and 0 bases respectively, with 6 bases between them. The CDR3 totals 13 residues. Germline values: CDR1 SEHNR, CDR2 FQNEAQ (reference sequence). The CDR3 bases are TGTGCCAGCAGCTTGTCTCACTCCTACGAGCAGTACTTC. This encodes CASSLSHSYEQYF. The whole variable domain, filled in from reference TRBV7-9 and TRBJ2-7, reads DTGVSQNPRHKITKRGQNVTFRCDPISEHNRLYWYRQTLGQGPEFLTYFQNEAQLEKSRLLSDRFSAERPKGSFSTLEIQRTEQGDSAMYLCASSLSHSYEQYFGPGTRLTVT.

This clonotype was counted a few times. The chain has TRBV5-1 and TRBJ2-3; no clear D gene. V lost 0 bases and J lost 2, with 13 bases in between. CDR3 length: 16 residues. Germline CDR1 SGHRS, CDR2 YFSETQ. The CDR3 loop is CASSLGPRSFTDTQYF. DNA for the CDR3: TGCGCCAGCAGCTTGGGACCGAGGTCTTTCACAGATACGCAGTATTTT.